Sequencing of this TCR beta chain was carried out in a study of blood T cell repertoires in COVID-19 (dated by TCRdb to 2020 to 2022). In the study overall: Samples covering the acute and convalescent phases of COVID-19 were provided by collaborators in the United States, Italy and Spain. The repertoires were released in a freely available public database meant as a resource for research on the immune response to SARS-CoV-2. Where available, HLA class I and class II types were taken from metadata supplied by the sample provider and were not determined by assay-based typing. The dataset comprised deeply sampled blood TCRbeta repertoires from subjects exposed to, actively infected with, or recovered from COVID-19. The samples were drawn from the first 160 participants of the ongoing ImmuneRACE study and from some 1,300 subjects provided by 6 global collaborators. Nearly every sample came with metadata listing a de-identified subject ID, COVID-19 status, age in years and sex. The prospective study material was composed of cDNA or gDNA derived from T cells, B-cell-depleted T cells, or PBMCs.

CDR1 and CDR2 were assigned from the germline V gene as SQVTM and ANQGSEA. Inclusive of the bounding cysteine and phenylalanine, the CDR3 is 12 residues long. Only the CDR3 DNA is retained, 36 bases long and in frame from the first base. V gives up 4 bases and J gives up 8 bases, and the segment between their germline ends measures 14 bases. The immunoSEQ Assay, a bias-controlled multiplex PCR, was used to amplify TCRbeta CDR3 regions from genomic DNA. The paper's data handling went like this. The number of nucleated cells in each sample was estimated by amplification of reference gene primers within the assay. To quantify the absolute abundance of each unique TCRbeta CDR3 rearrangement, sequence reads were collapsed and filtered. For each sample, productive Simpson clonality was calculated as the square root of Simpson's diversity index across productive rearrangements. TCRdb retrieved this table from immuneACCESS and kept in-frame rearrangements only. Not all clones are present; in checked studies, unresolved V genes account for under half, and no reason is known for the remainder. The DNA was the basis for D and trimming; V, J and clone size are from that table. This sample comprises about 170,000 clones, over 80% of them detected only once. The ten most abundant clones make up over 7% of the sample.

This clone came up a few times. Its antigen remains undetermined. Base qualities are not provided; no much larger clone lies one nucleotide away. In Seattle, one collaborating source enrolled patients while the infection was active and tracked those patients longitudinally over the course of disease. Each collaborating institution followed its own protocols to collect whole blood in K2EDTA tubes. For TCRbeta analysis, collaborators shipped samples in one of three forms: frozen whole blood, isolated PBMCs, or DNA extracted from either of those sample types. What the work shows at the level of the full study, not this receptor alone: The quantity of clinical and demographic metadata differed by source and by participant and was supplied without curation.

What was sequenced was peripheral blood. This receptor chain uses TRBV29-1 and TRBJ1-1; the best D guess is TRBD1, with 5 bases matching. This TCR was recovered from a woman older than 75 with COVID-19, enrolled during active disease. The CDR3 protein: CSVAGTSGEAFF. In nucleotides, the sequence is TGCAGCGTTGCCGGGACTTCTGGGGAAGCTTTCTTT.